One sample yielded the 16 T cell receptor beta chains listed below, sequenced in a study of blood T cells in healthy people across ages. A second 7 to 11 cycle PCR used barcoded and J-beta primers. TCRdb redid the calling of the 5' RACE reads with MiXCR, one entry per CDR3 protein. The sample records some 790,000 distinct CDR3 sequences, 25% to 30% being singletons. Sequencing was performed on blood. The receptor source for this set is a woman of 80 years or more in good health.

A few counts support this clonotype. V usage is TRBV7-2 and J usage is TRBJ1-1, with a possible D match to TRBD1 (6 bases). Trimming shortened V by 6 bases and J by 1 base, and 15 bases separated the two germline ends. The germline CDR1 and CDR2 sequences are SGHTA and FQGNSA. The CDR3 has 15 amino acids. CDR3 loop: CTSRTHLGGNTEAFF. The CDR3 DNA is TGTACCAGCAGAACGCATTTAGGGGGGAACACTGAAGCTTTCTTT.

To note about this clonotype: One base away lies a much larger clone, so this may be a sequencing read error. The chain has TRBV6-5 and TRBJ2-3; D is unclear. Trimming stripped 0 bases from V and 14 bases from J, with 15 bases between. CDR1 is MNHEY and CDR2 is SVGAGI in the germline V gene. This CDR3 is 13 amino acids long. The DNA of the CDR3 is TGTGCCAGCAGTTACTCGATAGCCGAAAGGCGGTATTTT. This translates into CASSYSIAERRYF.

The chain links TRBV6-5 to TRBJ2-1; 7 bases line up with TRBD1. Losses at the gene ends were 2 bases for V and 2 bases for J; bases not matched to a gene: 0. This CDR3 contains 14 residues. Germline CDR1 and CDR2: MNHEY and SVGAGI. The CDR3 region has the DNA TGTGCCAGCAGTTACGACAGGGCCTACAATGAGCAGTTCTTC. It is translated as CASSYDRAYNEQFF.

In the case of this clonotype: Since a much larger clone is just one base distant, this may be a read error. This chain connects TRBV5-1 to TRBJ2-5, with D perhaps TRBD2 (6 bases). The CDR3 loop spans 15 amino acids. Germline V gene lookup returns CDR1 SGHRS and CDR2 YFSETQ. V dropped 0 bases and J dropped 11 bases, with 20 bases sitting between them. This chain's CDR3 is CASSLEGTSWDEQYF. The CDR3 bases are TGCGCCAGCAGCTTGGAGGGGACTTCTTGGGATGAGCAGTACTTC. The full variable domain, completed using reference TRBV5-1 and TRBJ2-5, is KAGVTQTPRYLIKTRGQQVTLSCSPISGHRSVSWYQQTPGQGLQFLFEYFSETQRNKGNFPGRFSGRQFSNSRSEMNVSTLELGDSALYLCASSLEGTSWDEQYFGPGTRLLVL.

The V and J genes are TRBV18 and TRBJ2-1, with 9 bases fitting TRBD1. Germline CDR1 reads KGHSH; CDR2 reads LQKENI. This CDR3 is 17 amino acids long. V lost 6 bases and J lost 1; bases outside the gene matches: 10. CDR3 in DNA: TGTGCCAGCTCGCCCCCCCCCGGGACAGGGTCCTACAATGAGCAGTTCTTC. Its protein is CASSPPPGTGSYNEQFF.

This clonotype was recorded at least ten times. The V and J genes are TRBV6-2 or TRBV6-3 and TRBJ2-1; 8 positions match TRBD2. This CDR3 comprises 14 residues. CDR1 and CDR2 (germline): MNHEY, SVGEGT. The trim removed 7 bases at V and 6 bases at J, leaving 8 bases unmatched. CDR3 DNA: TGTGCCAGCAAGGTCGGGGGGGCTTCCAATGAGCAGTTCTTC. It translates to CASKVGGASNEQFF.

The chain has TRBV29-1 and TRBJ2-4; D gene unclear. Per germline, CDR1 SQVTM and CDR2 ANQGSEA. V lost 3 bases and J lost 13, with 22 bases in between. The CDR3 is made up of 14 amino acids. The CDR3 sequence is CSVEVARVNNEQYF. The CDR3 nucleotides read TGCAGCGTTGAGGTTGCTAGGGTGAACAATGAGCAGTACTTC.

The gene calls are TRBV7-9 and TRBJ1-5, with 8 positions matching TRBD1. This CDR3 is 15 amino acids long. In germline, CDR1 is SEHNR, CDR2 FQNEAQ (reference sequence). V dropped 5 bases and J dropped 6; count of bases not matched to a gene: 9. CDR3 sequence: CASSLGTGGSQPQHF. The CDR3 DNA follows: TGTGCCAGCAGCCTAGGGACAGGAGGGAGTCAGCCCCAGCATTTT.

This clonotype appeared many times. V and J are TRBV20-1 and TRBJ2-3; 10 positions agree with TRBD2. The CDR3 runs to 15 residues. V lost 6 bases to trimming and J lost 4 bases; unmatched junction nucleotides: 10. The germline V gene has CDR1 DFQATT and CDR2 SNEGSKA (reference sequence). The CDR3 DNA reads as TGCAGTGCCAACGTGGTAGCGGGGGGCCCAGATACGCAGTATTTT. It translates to CSANVVAGGPDTQYF.

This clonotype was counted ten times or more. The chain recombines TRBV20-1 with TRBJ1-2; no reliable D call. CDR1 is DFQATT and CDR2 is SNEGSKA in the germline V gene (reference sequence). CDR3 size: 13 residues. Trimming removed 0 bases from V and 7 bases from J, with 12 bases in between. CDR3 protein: CSARDLAGLGYTF. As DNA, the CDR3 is TGCAGTGCTAGAGATTTGGCTGGTCTTGGCTACACCTTC.

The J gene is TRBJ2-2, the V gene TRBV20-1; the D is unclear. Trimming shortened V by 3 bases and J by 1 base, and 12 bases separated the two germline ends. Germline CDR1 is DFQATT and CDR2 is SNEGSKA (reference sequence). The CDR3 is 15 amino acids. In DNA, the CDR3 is TGCAGTGCTAGTTCGAATATTCAGAACACCGGGGAGCTGTTTTTT. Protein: CSASSNIQNTGELFF.

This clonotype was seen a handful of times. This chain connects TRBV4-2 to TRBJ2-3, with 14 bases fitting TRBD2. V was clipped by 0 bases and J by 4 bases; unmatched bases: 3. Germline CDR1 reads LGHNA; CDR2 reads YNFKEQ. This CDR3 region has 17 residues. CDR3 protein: CASSQDGLAGGADTQYF. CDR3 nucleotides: TGTGCCAGCAGCCAAGACGGACTAGCGGGGGGTGCAGATACGCAGTATTTT.

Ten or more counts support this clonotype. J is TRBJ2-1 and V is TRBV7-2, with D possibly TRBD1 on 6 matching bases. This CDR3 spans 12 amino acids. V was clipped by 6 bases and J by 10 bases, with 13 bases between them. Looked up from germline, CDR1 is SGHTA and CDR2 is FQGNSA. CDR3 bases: TGTGCCAGCAGTTTCCCCGGGACAGAGCAGTTCTTC. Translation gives CASSFPGTEQFF.

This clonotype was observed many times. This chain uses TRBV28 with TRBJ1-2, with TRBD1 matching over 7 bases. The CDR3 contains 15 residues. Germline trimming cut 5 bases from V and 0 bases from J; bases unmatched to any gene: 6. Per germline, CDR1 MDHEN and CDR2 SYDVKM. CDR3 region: CASSLPGTANYGYTF. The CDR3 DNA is TGTGCCAGCAGTCTACCCGGGACAGCTAACTATGGCTACACCTTC.

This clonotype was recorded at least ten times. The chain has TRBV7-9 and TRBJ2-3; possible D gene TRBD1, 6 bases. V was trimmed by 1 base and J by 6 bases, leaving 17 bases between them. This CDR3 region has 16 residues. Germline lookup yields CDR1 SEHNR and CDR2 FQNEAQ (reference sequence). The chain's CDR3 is CASSLDSGQRRDTQYF. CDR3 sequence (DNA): TGTGCCAGCAGCTTAGATTCTGGACAGCGAAGGGATACGCAGTATTTT.

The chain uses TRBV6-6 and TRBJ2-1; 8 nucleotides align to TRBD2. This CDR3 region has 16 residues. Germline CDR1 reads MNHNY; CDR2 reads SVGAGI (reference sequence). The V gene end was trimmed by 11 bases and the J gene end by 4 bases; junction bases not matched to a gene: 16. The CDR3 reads CAGLDRGGGIYNEQFF. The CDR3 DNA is TGTGCCGGCCTTGATAGGGGCGGGGGGATATACAATGAGCAGTTCTTC.